This paragraph covers one TCR beta chain sequence. As yet, its antigen is unknown. Expressed TCRB transcripts got sequenced, as all isolated RNA was reverse transcribed. Profiled with immunoSEQ multiplex PCR; TCRdb holds only in-frame clones, not every one. The repertoire holds 220,000 or so clones, 68% seen once, with around 0.05% in the top ten. The record originates from a study of beta chain features in type 1 diabetes. Whole-study results and caveats: More deletions and fewer insertions at VDJ junctions were seen in type 1 diabetes patients. There was a possibility that cDNA sequencing over-represented cells with high TCR expression.

Germline V CDR1 and CDR2: SGHTA, FQGNSA. V was trimmed by 4 bases and J by 6 bases, leaving 18 bases between them. The CDR3 is 15 amino acids. It was via CD45RO/CCR7/CD25/CD127/CD95/CD27 that CD4+ naive, central memory, regulatory and stem cell-like memory cells were sorted. This receptor was taken from a man under 40 in good health. The chain is built from TRBV7-2 and TRBJ1-2; D is ambiguous. Sample: naive CD4+ T cells from blood. CDR3 nucleotides: TGTGCCAGCAGCTGGGGAACGGGCGCGAGCAATGGCTACACCTTC. Protein product: CASSWGTGASNGYTF.